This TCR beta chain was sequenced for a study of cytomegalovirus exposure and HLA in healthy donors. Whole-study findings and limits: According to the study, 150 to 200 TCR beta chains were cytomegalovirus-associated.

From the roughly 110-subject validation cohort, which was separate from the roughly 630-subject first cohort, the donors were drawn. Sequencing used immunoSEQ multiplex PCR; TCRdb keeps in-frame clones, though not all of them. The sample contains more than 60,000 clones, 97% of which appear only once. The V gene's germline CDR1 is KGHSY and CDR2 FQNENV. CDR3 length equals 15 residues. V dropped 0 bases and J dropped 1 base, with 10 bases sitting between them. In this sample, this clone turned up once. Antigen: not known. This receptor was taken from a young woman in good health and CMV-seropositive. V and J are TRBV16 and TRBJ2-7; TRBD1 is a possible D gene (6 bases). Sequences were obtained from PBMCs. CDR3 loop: CASSQSAQGSYEQYF. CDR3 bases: TGTGCCAGCAGCCAATCGGCGCAGGGGTCCTACGAGCAGTACTTC.